Presented here are 24 T cell receptor beta chains from one specimen sequenced in a study of blood T cell repertoires in COVID-19 (dated by TCRdb to 2018 to 2021). Libraries were constructed by the immunoSEQ multiplex PCR assay. As stored in TCRdb, this immuneACCESS dataset retains in-frame rearrangements with V and J assigned. A fraction of the clones does not appear; measured against another copy, unresolved V genes explain less than half of the discrepancy, and the remainder lacks a known reason. The sample profile shows more than 150,000 clones; roughly 94% of them were found once. Clones ranked in the top ten supply approximately 0.8% of the sample. Material for sequencing was peripheral blood. These receptor sequences come from a man younger than 40 with COVID-19, enrolled during active disease.

This clone was seen only once. The chain carries TRBV5-1 and TRBJ1-6; 10 bases align to TRBD1. With 0 bases clipped from V and 7 bases from J, the junction kept 7 bases outside the gene matches. The germline V gene encodes CDR1 SGHRS and CDR2 YFSETQ. The CDR3 spans 17 residues. The CDR3 region is CASSLARGQGGNSPLHF. The CDR3 nucleotides read TGCGCCAGCAGCTTGGCCAGAGGACAGGGGGGGAATTCACCCCTCCACTTT.

The rearrangement links TRBV11-1 to TRBJ2-1, with 10 nucleotides matching TRBD1. The CDR3 runs 11 residues. Germline CDR1 and CDR2: SGHAT and FQDESV (reference sequence). The J segment lost 12 bases and the V segment lost 5 bases, leaving 1 base of the junction unmatched. CDR3 bases: TGTGCCAGCAGCCGGGACAGGGGGCAGTTCTTC. Its protein product is CASSRDRGQFF.

This clone has a handful of counts. The V and J genes are TRBV5-6 and TRBJ1-1; 7 bases agree with TRBD1. V was clipped by 4 bases and J by 6 bases; unmatched bases: 3. The CDR3 spans 12 residues. From germline, CDR1 is SGHDT and CDR2 YYEEEE. The CDR3 sequence: CASSLQGSEAFF. The DNA of the CDR3 is TGTGCCAGCAGCCTACAGGGGTCTGAAGCTTTCTTT.

The chain couples TRBV18 to TRBJ1-2; TRBD1 matches at 8 bases. The CDR3 is 17 amino acids. The germline V gene encodes CDR1 KGHSH and CDR2 LQKENI. Trimming cost V 2 bases and J 3 bases; bases outside gene matches: 11. The CDR3 here is CASSPRVGDRGHYGYTF. The CDR3 nucleotides are TGTGCCAGCTCACCAAGGGTTGGAGACAGGGGCCACTATGGCTACACCTTC.

V and J are TRBV5-4 and TRBJ1-2; 7 nucleotides agree with TRBD1. J gave up 8 bases and V 0 bases, and 4 bases lay outside the gene matches. Germline loops: CDR1 SGHNT, CDR2 YYREEE (reference sequence). CDR3 length: 13 amino acids. Here the CDR3 reads CASSLDLGGGYTF. As DNA, the CDR3 is TGTGCCAGCAGCTTGGATTTAGGGGGCGGCTACACCTTC.

The chain is built from TRBV2 and TRBJ1-1, with TRBD1 matching 7 bases. The germline CDR1 and CDR2 sequences are SNHLY and FYNNEI. Losses at the gene ends were 8 bases for V and 4 bases for J; bases not matched to a gene: 7. There are 13 residues in the CDR3. CDR3 sequence: CASGLSGGTEAFF. The CDR3 DNA reads as TGTGCCAGCGGACTTTCAGGGGGCACTGAAGCTTTCTTT.

The chain uses TRBV27 and TRBJ2-1; D is ambiguous. V was clipped by 3 bases and J by 5 bases, with 14 bases between them. The CDR3 sequence is 15 residues long. Germline V gene data show CDR1 as MNHEY and CDR2 as SMNVEV (reference sequence). CDR3 protein: CASSFIDESDNEQFF. Written as DNA, the CDR3 is TGTGCCAGCAGTTTTATAGACGAAAGCGACAATGAGCAGTTCTTC.

The rearrangement uses TRBV19 and TRBJ2-7; 7 bases match TRBD1. The CDR3 is 14 residues long. The V segment lost 5 bases and the J segment 2 bases; nucleotides outside the gene matches: 6. Per germline, CDR1 LNHDA and CDR2 SQIVND (reference sequence). CDR3 loop: CASSARDRPYEQYF. In nucleotides, the CDR3 is TGTGCCAGTAGTGCAAGGGACAGACCCTACGAGCAGTACTTC.

The chain has TRBV2 and TRBJ1-4; no firm D call. The V and J ends lost 3 bases and 10 bases respectively, with 15 bases between them. The CDR3 runs 14 residues. Germline CDR1 and CDR2: SNHLY and FYNNEI. CDR3 nucleotides: TGTGCCAGCAGTGAGGGTGAATTAGCAAGAAAACTGTTTTTT. This sequence encodes CASSEGELARKLFF.

The rearrangement links TRBV30 to TRBJ1-6; no clear D gene. Trimming cost V 2 bases and J 10 bases, with 18 bases left between them. The CDR3 loop spans 15 amino acids. Germline-derived CDR1 and CDR2 are GTSNPN and SVGIG (reference sequence). The CDR3: CAWSPLQTGSSPLHF. The CDR3 region has the DNA TGTGCCTGGAGTCCACTCCAAACTGGTTCCTCACCCCTCCACTTT.

This chain links TRBV18 with TRBJ1-6; a possible D gene is TRBD1 (6 bases). The CDR3 spans 17 residues. Germline CDR1 KGHSH, CDR2 LQKENI. Trimming left V 5 bases short and J 7 bases short, with 21 bases between. Here the CDR3 reads CASSTRDKIGLNSPLHF. The CDR3 DNA is TGTGCCAGCTCAACCAGGGACAAAATTGGCCTGAATTCACCCCTCCACTTT.

This clone was observed once. This chain connects TRBV3-1 (or the pseudogene TRBV3-2) to TRBJ1-5, with D perhaps TRBD1 (5 bases). In germline, CDR1 is LGHDT, CDR2 YNNKEL (reference sequence). The CDR3 length is 15 residues. With 0 bases removed from V and 6 bases from J, the gap between germline ends came to 12 bases. The CDR3 nucleotides are TGTGCCAGCAGCCAAGACCAGGGCCTGACTCAGCCCCAGCATTTT. Its translation: CASSQDQGLTQPQHF.

V and J are TRBV6-5 and TRBJ2-3; D perhaps matches TRBD2 (5 bases). The germline gives CDR1 MNHEY, CDR2 SVGAGI. The CDR3 length is 12 residues. The V gene lost 10 bases and the J gene lost 4 bases, with 12 bases spanning the gap. The CDR3 is CATSRGSDTQYF. CDR3 DNA sequence: TGTGCCACCTCCCGGGGTTCAGATACGCAGTATTTT.

The chain has TRBV19 and TRBJ1-1; TRBD1 aligns across 8 bases. CDR3 length: 15 amino acids. The germline V gene has CDR1 LNHDA and CDR2 SQIVND (reference sequence). The junction had 2 bases not matched to a gene; V was cut back by 1 base and J by 1 base. CDR3 protein: CASSIVQGANTEAFF. CDR3 sequence (DNA): TGTGCCAGTAGTATAGTTCAGGGGGCGAACACTGAAGCTTTCTTT.

V usage is TRBV12-3 or TRBV12-4 and J usage is TRBJ1-5; unclear D gene. CDR3 length equals 13 residues. Deletions cut 2 bases from V and 3 bases from J, with 5 bases between. CDR3 bases: TGTGCCAGCAGTTTACGGGACAATCAGCCCCAGCATTTT. It specifies CASSLRDNQPQHF.

The chain combines TRBV28 with TRBJ1-2; 9 nucleotides align to TRBD1. In germline, CDR1 is MDHEN, CDR2 SYDVKM. V lost 6 bases and J lost 2; bases outside the gene matches: 7. The CDR3 has 15 residues. The CDR3 DNA is TGTGCCAGCAGCCCACCCGGGACAGGGAACTATGGCTACACCTTC. It codes for CASSPPGTGNYGYTF.

The V call is TRBV5-1, the J call TRBJ1-2; tentatively, D is TRBD1 (5 bases). Germline CDR1 SGHRS, CDR2 YFSETQ. The CDR3 contains 15 residues. The V end was cut by 1 base, the J end by 4 bases, with 14 bases between. CDR3 residues: CASSLSFRAGYGYTF. In nucleotides, the CDR3 is TGCGCCAGCAGCTTGTCCTTCAGGGCAGGCTATGGCTACACCTTC. Based on the CDR3 plus reference TRBV5-1 and TRBJ1-2, the full variable domain is KAGVTQTPRYLIKTRGQQVTLSCSPISGHRSVSWYQQTPGQGLQFLFEYFSETQRNKGNFPGRFSGRQFSNSRSEMNVSTLELGDSALYLCASSLSFRAGYGYTFGSGTRLTVV.

This chain links TRBV2 with TRBJ1-5; D is undetermined. The germline gives CDR1 SNHLY, CDR2 FYNNEI. The V and J ends lost 1 base and 0 bases respectively, with 7 bases between them. This CDR3 comprises 15 residues. CDR3: CASSEGQVSNQPQHF. DNA of the CDR3: TGTGCCAGCAGTGAAGGCCAGGTTAGCAATCAGCCCCAGCATTTT.

This sequence joins TRBV5-4 and TRBJ1-2; D is perhaps TRBD1 (5 bases). CDR1 and CDR2 (germline): SGHNT, YYREEE (reference sequence). V shed 5 bases and J shed 4 bases, with 15 bases lying between them. This CDR3 has 14 amino acids. CDR3 region: CASRSPRAPYGYTF. CDR3 DNA: TGTGCCAGCAGATCCCCCAGGGCGCCCTATGGCTACACCTTC.

This chain joins TRBV7-9 and TRBJ2-1; a possible D gene is TRBD2 (7 bases). This CDR3 comprises 14 residues. The germline V gene encodes CDR1 SEHNR and CDR2 FQNEAQ (reference sequence). V lost 4 bases, J lost 2 bases, and 9 bases lay in between. As DNA, the CDR3 is TGTGCCAGCAGCTGGGGGGGGCCCTACAATGAGCAGTTCTTC. It codes for CASSWGGPYNEQFF.

The rearrangement joins TRBV6-1 to TRBJ1-1; possibly TRBD1 for D (5 bases). Germline V gene lookup returns CDR1 MNHNS and CDR2 SASEGT. Trimming removed 3 bases at V and 1 base at J, with 15 bases between. This CDR3 contains 16 residues. CDR3 sequence (DNA): TGTGCCAGCAGTGATGATAAGGGGCGGAAGAACACTGAAGCTTTCTTT. This encodes CASSDDKGRKNTEAFF.

The chain has TRBV9 and TRBJ1-2, with unresolved D. CDR3 size: 14 residues. Germline-derived CDR1 and CDR2 are SGDLS and YYNGEE. Trimming shortened V by 1 base and J by 7 bases, and 14 bases separated the two germline ends. The CDR3 loop is CASSVLGYSGGYTF. The CDR3 bases are TGTGCCAGCAGCGTATTAGGATATTCGGGTGGCTACACCTTC.

The gene calls are TRBV18 and TRBJ2-7; D perhaps matches TRBD2 (6 bases). Germline V gene data show CDR1 as KGHSH and CDR2 as LQKENI. This CDR3 contains 15 residues. V was pared by 1 base and J by 5 bases, with 15 bases between. Here the CDR3 reads CASSPRRGADNEQYF. CDR3 DNA sequence: TGTGCCAGCTCACCACGGCGGGGCGCTGACAACGAGCAGTACTTC.

V usage is TRBV28 and J usage is TRBJ1-4, with D perhaps TRBD1 (5 bases). V was cut by 2 bases and J by 8 bases, with 15 bases left in between. The V gene's germline CDR1 is MDHEN and CDR2 SYDVKM. CDR3 length equals 15 residues. The DNA for the CDR3 is TGTGCCAGCAGTTTACCAGGGTCAATTCGGGAAAAACTGTTTTTT. Amino acids: CASSLPGSIREKLFF.